This section outlines one T cell receptor (beta chain) sequence together with its context. Its matching antigen is unknown. This may be a read error: a much more frequent sequence differs by one nucleotide. This sample's TCRbeta library carried unique molecular identifier barcodes. Using its own MiXCR run on the PCR reads, TCRdb lists one record per CDR3 protein. The data contain some 95,000 distinct CDR3 sequences, around a quarter of them seen just once; the ten biggest clones take up 20% to 25%. The sample originates from a study of T-cell reconstitution after alpha-beta-depleted transplantation in children. Whole-study findings and limits: After transplant, at about two months, alpha-beta T cells were reportedly derived from several hundred expanded graft clones.

V lost 5 bases and J lost 7, with 20 bases in between. Germline values: CDR1 LGHNA, CDR2 YSLEER. This CDR3 region has 16 residues. The genes are TRBV4-3 and TRBJ2-2; possibly TRBD2 for D (5 bases). The receptor was isolated from a boy aged 2-9 years with acute lymphoblastic leukemia, due to receive a stem cell transplant. The input for sequencing was PBMCs, taken before TCRalphabeta/CD19-depleted stem cell transplant. The chain's CDR3 is CASSSETMRGIGELFF. The CDR3 DNA follows: TGCGCCAGCAGCTCAGAGACAATGCGAGGGATCGGGGAGCTGTTTTTT.